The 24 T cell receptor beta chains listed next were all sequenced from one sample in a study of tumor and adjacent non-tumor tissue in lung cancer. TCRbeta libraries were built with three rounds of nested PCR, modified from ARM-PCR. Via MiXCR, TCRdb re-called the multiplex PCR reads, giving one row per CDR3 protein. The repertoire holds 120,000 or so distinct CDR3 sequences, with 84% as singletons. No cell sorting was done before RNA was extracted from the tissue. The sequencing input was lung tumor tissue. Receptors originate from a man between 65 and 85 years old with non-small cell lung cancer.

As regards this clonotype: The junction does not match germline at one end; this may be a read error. The CDR3 sequence is CTSSLVVGTYEQYF. DNA for the CDR3: TGTACCAGCAGCTTAGTTGTGGGGACCTACGAACAGTACTTC. This chain links TRBV11-2 with TRBJ2-7; either TRBD1 or TRBD2 may fit D (5 bases each). This CDR3 region has 14 residues. The germline gives CDR1 SGHAT, CDR2 FQNNGV.

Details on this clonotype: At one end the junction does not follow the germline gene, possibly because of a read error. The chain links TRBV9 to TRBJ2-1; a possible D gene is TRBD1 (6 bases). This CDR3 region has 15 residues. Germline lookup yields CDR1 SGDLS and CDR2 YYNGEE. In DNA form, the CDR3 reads TGTGCCAGCATCGTAGAGGACAGCTCCTACAATGAGCAGTTCTTC. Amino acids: CASIVEDSSYNEQFF.

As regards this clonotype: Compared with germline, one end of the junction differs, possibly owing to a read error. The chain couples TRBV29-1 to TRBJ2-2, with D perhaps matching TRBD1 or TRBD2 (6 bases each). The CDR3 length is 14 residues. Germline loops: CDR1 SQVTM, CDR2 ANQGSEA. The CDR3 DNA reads TGCAGCGCTGACGTAGTGGGGGGCACCTGGGAACTGTTTTTT. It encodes CSADVVGGTWELFF.

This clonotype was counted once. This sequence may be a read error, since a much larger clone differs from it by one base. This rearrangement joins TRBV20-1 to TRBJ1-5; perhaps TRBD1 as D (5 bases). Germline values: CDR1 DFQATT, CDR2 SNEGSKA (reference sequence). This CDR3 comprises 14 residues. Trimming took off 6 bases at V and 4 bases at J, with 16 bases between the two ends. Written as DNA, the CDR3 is TGCAGTGCCCAGAACCAGACAGTAAATCAGCCCCAGCATTTT. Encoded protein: CSAQNQTVNQPQHF.

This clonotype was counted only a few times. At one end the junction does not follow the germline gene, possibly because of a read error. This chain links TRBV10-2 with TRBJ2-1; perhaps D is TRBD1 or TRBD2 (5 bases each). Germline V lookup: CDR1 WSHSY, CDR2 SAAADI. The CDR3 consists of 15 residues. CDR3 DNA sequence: TGCGCCAACAGGTCCCCGGGACCCTCATCTCATGAGCAGTTGTTC. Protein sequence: CANRSPGPSSHEQLF.

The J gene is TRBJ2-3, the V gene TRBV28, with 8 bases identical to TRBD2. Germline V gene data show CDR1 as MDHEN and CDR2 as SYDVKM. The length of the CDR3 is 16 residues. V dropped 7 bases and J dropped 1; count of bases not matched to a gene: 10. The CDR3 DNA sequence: TGTGCCAGCAAGCGTGCTAAGGGACTAGGCACAGATACGCAGTATTTT. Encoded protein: CASKRAKGLGTDTQYF.

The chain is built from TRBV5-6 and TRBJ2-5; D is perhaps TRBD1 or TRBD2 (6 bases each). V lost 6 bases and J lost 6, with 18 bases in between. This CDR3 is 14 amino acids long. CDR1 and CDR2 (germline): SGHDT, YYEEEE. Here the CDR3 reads CASNWDSRGKTQYF. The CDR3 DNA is TGTGCCAGCAACTGGGACTCCAGGGGAAAGACCCAGTACTTC.

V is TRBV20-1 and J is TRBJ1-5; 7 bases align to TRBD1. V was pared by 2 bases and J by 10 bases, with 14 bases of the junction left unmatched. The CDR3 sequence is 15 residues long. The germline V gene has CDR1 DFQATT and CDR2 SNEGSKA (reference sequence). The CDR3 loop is CSARYIGGGGQPQHF. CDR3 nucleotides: TGCAGTGCTAGATATATTGGAGGGGGCGGTCAACCCCAGCATTTT.

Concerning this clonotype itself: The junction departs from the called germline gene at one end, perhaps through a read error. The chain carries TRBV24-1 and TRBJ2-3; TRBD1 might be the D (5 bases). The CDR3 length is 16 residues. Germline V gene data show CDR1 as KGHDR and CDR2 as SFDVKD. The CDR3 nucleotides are TGTGCCACCAGTGGTCCGAGAGGCCTATTTACAGGTACGCAGTATTTT. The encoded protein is CATSGPRGLFTGTQYF.

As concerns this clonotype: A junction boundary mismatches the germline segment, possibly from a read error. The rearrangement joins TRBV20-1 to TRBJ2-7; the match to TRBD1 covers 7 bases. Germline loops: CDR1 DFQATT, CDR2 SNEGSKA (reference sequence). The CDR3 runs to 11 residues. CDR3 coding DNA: TGCAGTGCTACCGGGACAGTCGAGCAGCACTTC. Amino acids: CSATGTVEQHF.

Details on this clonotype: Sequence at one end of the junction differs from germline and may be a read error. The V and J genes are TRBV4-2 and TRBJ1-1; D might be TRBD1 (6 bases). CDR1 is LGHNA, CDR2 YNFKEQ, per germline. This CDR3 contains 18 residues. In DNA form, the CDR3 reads TGTGCCAGTAGCCAAGATCGGGGACATGGGGCCCGGAACACTGAAGCTTTCTTT. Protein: CASSQDRGHGARNTEAFF.

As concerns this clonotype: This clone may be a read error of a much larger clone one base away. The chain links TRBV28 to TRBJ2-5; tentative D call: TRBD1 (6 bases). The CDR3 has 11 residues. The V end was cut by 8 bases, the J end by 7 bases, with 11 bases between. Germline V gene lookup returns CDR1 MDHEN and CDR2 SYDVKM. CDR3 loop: CASGRGGTQYF. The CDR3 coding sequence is TGTGCCAGCGGAAGAGGGGGGACCCAGTACTTC.

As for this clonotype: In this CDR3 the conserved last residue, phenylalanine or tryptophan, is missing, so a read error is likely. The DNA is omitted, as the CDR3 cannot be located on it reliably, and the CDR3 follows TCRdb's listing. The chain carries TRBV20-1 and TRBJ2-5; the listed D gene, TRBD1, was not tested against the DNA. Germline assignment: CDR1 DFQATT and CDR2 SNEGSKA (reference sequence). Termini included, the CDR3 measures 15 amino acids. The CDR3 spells CSARANSGAGVTRYL.

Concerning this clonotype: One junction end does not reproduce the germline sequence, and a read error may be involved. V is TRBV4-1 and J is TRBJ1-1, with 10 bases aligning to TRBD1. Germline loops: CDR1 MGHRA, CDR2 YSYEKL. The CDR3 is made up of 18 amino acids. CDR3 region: CASSQEGADRGQYIETFF. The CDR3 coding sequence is TGCGCCAGCAGCCAAGAGGGTGCCGACAGGGGGCAATACATTGAAACTTTCTTT.

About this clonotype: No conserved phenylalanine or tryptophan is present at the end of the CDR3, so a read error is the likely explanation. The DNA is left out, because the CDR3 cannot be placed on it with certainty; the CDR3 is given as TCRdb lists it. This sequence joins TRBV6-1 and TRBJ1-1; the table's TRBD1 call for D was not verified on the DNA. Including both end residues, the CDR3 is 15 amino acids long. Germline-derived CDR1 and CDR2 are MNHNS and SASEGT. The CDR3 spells CPSTQWGQGRSEAFS.

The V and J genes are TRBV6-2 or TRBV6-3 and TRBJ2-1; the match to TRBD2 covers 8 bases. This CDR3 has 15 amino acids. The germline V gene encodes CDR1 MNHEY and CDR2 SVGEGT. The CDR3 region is CLSSPGLGNANEQFF. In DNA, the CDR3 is TGTCTCAGCAGTCCGGGACTAGGCAATGCCAATGAGCAGTTCTTC.

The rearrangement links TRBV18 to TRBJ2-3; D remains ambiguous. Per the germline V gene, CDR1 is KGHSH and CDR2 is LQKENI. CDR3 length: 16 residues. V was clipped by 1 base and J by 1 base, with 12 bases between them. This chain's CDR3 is CASSPLLYAGTDTQYF. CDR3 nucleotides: TGTGCCAGCTCACCACTGCTTTACGCAGGCACAGATACGCAGTATTTT.

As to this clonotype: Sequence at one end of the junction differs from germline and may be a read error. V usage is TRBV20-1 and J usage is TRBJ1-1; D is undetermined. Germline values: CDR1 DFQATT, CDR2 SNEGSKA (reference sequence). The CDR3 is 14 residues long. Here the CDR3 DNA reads TGCAGTGCTAGAGGTCCTCAAATGAACATTGAAGCTTTCTTT. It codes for CSARGPQMNIEAFF.

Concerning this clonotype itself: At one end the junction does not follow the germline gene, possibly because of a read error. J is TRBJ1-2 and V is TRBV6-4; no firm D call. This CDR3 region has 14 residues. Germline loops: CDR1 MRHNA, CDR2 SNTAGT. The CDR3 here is CSSSDTPGSGFLIF. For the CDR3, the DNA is TGTTCCAGCAGTGACACCCCCGGGTCAGGCTTTTTGATCTTC.

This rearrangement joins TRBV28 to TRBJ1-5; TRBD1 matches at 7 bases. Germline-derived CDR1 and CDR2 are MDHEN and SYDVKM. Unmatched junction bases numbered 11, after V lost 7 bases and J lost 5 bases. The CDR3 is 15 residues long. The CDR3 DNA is TGTGCCAGCATTCTCTCACAGGGGAGAGATCAGCCCCAGCATTTT. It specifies CASILSQGRDQPQHF.

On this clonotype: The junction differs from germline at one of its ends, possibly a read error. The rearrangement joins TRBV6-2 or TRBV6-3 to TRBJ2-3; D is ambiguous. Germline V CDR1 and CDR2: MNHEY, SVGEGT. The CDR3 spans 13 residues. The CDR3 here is CASSVHMGNTHYF. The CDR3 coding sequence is TGTGCCAGCAGTGTGCACATGGGGAATACGCACTATTTT.

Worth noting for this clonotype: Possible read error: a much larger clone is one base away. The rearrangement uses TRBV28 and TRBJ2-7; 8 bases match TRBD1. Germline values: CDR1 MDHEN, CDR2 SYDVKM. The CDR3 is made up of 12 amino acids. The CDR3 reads CASCLTGDEQYF. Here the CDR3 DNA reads TGTGCCAGCTGTTTGACAGGGGATGAGCAGTACTTC.

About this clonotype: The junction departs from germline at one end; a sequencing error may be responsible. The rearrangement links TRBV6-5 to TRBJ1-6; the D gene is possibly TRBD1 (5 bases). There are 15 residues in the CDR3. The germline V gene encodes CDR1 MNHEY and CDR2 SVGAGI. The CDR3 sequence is CASRTVERLSSTLHF. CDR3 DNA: TGTGCCAGCAGGACAGTCGAAAGACTTAGTTCAACCCTCCACTTT.

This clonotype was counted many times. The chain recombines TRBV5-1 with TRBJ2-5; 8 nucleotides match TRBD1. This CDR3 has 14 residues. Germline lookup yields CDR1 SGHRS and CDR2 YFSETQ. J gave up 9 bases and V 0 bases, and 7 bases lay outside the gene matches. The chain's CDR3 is CASSLGTLTGAQYF. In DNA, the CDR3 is TGCGCCAGCAGCTTGGGGACTCTGACAGGGGCCCAGTACTTC.